The 32 T cell receptor beta chains below were found in one sample sequenced in a study of blood T cell repertoires in COVID-19. TCRdb's table, derived via immunoSEQ multiplex PCR, lists solely in-frame clones and lacks some. The sample includes around 150,000 clones, about three quarters of them seen just once. The sequencing input was peripheral blood. These receptors were collected from a woman aged 50 to 60 with active or convalescent COVID-19.

The chain combines TRBV27 with TRBJ2-2; D is possibly TRBD1 (6 bases). The V end was cut by 4 bases, the J end by 7 bases, with 10 bases between. The V gene's germline CDR1 is MNHEY and CDR2 SMNVEV (reference sequence). The CDR3 consists of 13 residues. The CDR3 reads CASSWTVGGELFF. The CDR3, as DNA: TGTGCCAGCAGTTGGACAGTGGGCGGGGAGCTGTTTTTT.

The V and J genes are TRBV22-1 and TRBJ2-3; TRBD2, as called in the table, went unchecked against the DNA. TRBV22-1 is assigned pseudogene status. The CDR3 spans 16 residues. The CDR3 is CPGSAQGGSPQDTQYF. DNA for the CDR3: TGTCCTGGGAGCGCACAGGGCGGGAGCCCGCAAGATACGCAGTATTTT.

The V call is TRBV10-3, the J call TRBJ2-1, with 7 bases matching TRBD2. V lost 6 bases to trimming and J lost 7 bases; unmatched junction nucleotides: 12. Germline loops: CDR1 ENHRY, CDR2 SYGVKD. The CDR3 is made up of 15 amino acids. CDR3 DNA: TGTGCCATCAGCCCCCAGGGCAAGCGGGAAAATGAGCAGTTCTTC. This translates into CAISPQGKRENEQFF.

This clone has just one count. The chain uses TRBV10-3 and TRBJ1-6; perhaps TRBD1 as D (5 bases). Trimming stripped 6 bases from V and 7 bases from J, with 13 bases between. CDR1 and CDR2 from the germline V gene are ENHRY and SYGVKD. CDR3 length equals 14 residues. CDR3 region: CAIRETGENSPLHF. DNA of the CDR3: TGTGCCATCAGGGAGACGGGGGAGAATTCACCCCTCCACTTT.

Worth noting for this clone: The sample carries other DNA sequences with the same CDR3. The chain is built from TRBV6-1 and TRBJ1-3, with 7 bases aligning to TRBD1. Looked up from germline, CDR1 is MNHNS and CDR2 is SASEGT. The CDR3 loop spans 16 amino acids. V shed 4 bases and J 4 bases; nucleotides not matched to a gene: 10. The CDR3 DNA is TGTGCCAGCAGTGGGGCCCTTAGGGGGCGCGGAAACACCATATATTTT. Encoded protein: CASSGALRGRGNTIYF.

The chain recombines TRBV6-2 or TRBV6-3 with TRBJ1-2; D is undetermined. CDR3 length equals 14 residues. The germline gives CDR1 MNHEY, CDR2 SVGEGT. V was cut by 2 bases and J by 4 bases, with 11 bases left in between. The CDR3 DNA reads TGTGCCAGCAGTTACCGAGGTGCCCTCTATGGCTACACCTTC. Translating it yields CASSYRGALYGYTF.

The V call is TRBV2, the J call TRBJ2-7; D perhaps matches TRBD2 (5 bases). The CDR3 totals 14 residues. Trimming shortened V by 6 bases and J by 6 bases, and 18 bases separated the two germline ends. Germline CDR1 reads SNHLY; CDR2 reads FYNNEI. In DNA, the CDR3 is TGTGCCAGCAGAAGGGCTAGCAGTGTTAGCGAGCAGTACTTC. Amino acids: CASRRASSVSEQYF. Looking up the rest from reference TRBV2 and TRBJ2-7 gives the full variable domain: EPEVTQTPSHQVTQMGQEVILRCVPISNHLYFYWYRQILGQKVEFLVSFYNNEISEKSEIFDDQFSVERPDGSNFTLKIRSTKLEDSAMYFCASRRASSVSEQYFGPGTRLTVT.

There are a few counts of this clone. The chain carries TRBV6-5 and TRBJ1-2; 7 bases are a match to TRBD1. The V gene's germline CDR1 is MNHEY and CDR2 SVGAGI. The J segment lost 4 bases and the V segment lost 5 bases, leaving 4 bases of the junction unmatched. The CDR3 runs to 13 residues. In DNA, the CDR3 is TGTGCCAGCAGTCCCCGGGACAGCTATGGCTACACCTTC. This codes for CASSPRDSYGYTF.

V usage is TRBV19 and J usage is TRBJ1-6; 9 bases match TRBD1. V lost 6 bases and J lost 4; bases outside the gene matches: 10. CDR1 is LNHDA and CDR2 is SQIVND in the germline V gene (reference sequence). The CDR3 runs 17 residues. The CDR3 sequence is CASSRRAGTGYNSPLHF. The CDR3, as DNA: TGTGCCAGTAGCAGAAGGGCCGGGACAGGGTATAATTCACCCCTCCACTTT.

This clone was counted between two and nine times. V is TRBV27 and J is TRBJ1-6; a possible D gene is TRBD1 (5 bases). Germline CDR1 MNHEY, CDR2 SMNVEV (reference sequence). V lost 8 bases and J 9 bases, leaving 20 bases between the germline ends. The CDR3 totals 15 residues. CDR3 bases: TGTGCCAGCGGGGCCTGGGCAGGGCTTAGTTCACCCCTCCACTTT. This codes for CASGAWAGLSSPLHF.

The genes are TRBV19 and TRBJ1-5; 8 bases fit TRBD1. V gave up 5 bases and J gave up 1 base; unmatched junction bases: 4. Germline V CDR1 and CDR2: LNHDA, SQIVND (reference sequence). The CDR3 covers 15 residues. CDR3 nucleotide sequence: TGTGCCAGTAGTTTGGACAGGGCGAGCAATCAGCCCCAGCATTTT. Translating gives CASSLDRASNQPQHF.

The chain is built from TRBV4-3 and TRBJ1-2, with 8 nucleotides matching TRBD1. Germline trimming cut 1 base from V and 4 bases from J; bases unmatched to any gene: 5. The CDR3 covers 15 residues. Germline CDR1 and CDR2: LGHNA and YSLEER. This CDR3 is CASSQGQGAVYGYTF. Here the CDR3 DNA reads TGCGCCAGCAGCCAAGGGCAGGGGGCAGTCTATGGCTACACCTTC.

This sequence joins TRBV2 and TRBJ1-5, with D possibly being TRBD1 (5 bases). This CDR3 is built from 14 residues. CDR1 SNHLY and CDR2 FYNNEI come from the germline V gene. Trimming took off 7 bases at V and 0 bases at J, with 10 bases between the two ends. DNA of the CDR3: TGTGCCAGCACCGACAGCTATAGCAATCAGCCCCAGCATTTT. It encodes CASTDSYSNQPQHF.

V is TRBV28 and J is TRBJ2-3, with TRBD2 matching over 10 bases. Germline V gene lookup returns CDR1 MDHEN and CDR2 SYDVKM. With 5 bases clipped from V and 2 bases from J, the junction kept 10 bases outside the gene matches. The CDR3 sequence is 17 residues long. This CDR3 reads CASSPGLAEQNTDTQYF. The CDR3 nucleotides are TGTGCCAGCAGTCCCGGACTAGCGGAGCAAAACACAGATACGCAGTATTTT.

There are a few counts of this clone. The CDR3 here is CASSYSAYNEQFF. The CDR3 bases are TGTGCCAGCAGTTACTCGGCTTACAATGAGCAGTTCTTC. V and J are TRBV6-2 or TRBV6-3 and TRBJ2-1; D ambiguous. The CDR3 length is 13 residues. V lost 0 bases and J 4 bases, leaving 4 bases between the germline ends. Per germline, CDR1 MNHEY and CDR2 SVGEGT.

This chain joins TRBV5-1 and TRBJ2-1, with 12 bases matching TRBD2. This CDR3 region has 17 residues. The germline V gene encodes CDR1 SGHRS and CDR2 YFSETQ. Trimming removed 3 bases from V and 7 bases from J; junction bases left unmatched: 11. Here the CDR3 reads CASSYVPSGGAQNEQFF. The CDR3 DNA is TGCGCCAGCAGCTACGTCCCTAGCGGGGGGGCTCAAAATGAGCAGTTCTTC.

J is TRBJ2-3 and V is TRBV5-1; D may be TRBD2 (6 bases). CDR1 is SGHRS and CDR2 is YFSETQ in the germline V gene. The length of the CDR3 is 14 residues. Trimming cost V 6 bases and J 5 bases, with 16 bases left between them. The chain's CDR3 is CASTRDFFVDTQYF. The CDR3 coding sequence is TGCGCCAGCACCCGGGACTTCTTCGTAGATACGCAGTATTTT.

The chain combines TRBV18 with TRBJ2-7; 7 positions match TRBD1. From germline, CDR1 is KGHSH and CDR2 LQKENI. This CDR3 is 14 amino acids long. V lost 6 bases and J lost 9; bases outside the gene matches: 14. DNA for the CDR3: TGTGCCAGCTCGGGCGGACAGGTGAGTACTCCGCAGTACTTC. The encoded protein is CASSGGQVSTPQYF.

The J gene is TRBJ2-5, the V gene TRBV27; 10 bases match TRBD1. The CDR3 consists of 17 residues. V lost 0 bases to trimming and J lost 0 bases; unmatched junction nucleotides: 4. Germline V CDR1 and CDR2: MNHEY, SMNVEV (reference sequence). The CDR3 region is CASSLSGTGAYQETQYF. The CDR3, as DNA: TGTGCCAGCAGTTTATCGGGGACAGGGGCGTACCAAGAGACCCAGTACTTC.

The chain carries TRBV6-2 or TRBV6-3 and TRBJ1-1, with D unresolved. In germline, CDR1 is MNHEY, CDR2 SVGEGT. V was cut by 2 bases and J by 4 bases, with 8 bases left in between. CDR3 size: 13 residues. Here the CDR3 reads CASSYDTSTEAFF. CDR3 DNA: TGTGCCAGCAGTTACGACACAAGCACTGAAGCTTTCTTT.

The rearrangement joins TRBV19 to TRBJ2-3; 11 bases fit TRBD2. Germline V CDR1 and CDR2: LNHDA, SQIVND (reference sequence). With V trimmed by 7 bases and J by 2 bases, 8 bases remained unmatched. The CDR3 sequence is 16 residues long. The CDR3 reads CASKVATSGITDTQYF. The DNA for the CDR3 is TGTGCCAGTAAGGTCGCGACTAGCGGGATCACAGATACGCAGTATTTT.

The chain joins TRBV2 to TRBJ1-6, with TRBD1 matching over 9 bases. The CDR3 runs 15 residues. Germline V gene lookup returns CDR1 SNHLY and CDR2 FYNNEI. J gave up 10 bases and V 1 base, and 5 bases lay outside the gene matches. The CDR3 DNA reads TGTGCCAGCAGTGAAGGGACAGGGGACAACTCACCCCTCCACTTT. The encoded protein is CASSEGTGDNSPLHF. The variable domain in full, completed from reference TRBV2 and TRBJ1-6, reads EPEVTQTPSHQVTQMGQEVILRCVPISNHLYFYWYRQILGQKVEFLVSFYNNEISEKSEIFDDQFSVERPDGSNFTLKIRSTKLEDSAMYFCASSEGTGDNSPLHFGNGTRLTVT.

This clone was detected only a few times. This chain links TRBV19 with TRBJ1-2; unclear D gene. The CDR3 runs to 12 residues. The germline V gene has CDR1 LNHDA and CDR2 SQIVND (reference sequence). Trimming pared 7 bases from V and 4 bases from J, leaving 10 bases between. CDR3 loop: CASISRSYGYTF. The CDR3 DNA is TGTGCCAGTATCTCCAGGTCCTATGGCTACACCTTC. The full variable domain, completed using reference TRBV19 and TRBJ1-2, is DGGITQSPKYLFRKEGQNVTLSCEQNLNHDAMYWYRQDPGQGLRLIYYSQIVNDFQKGDIAEGYSVSREKKESFPLTVTSAQKNPTAFYLCASISRSYGYTFGSGTRLTVV.

The chain carries TRBV5-6 and TRBJ1-1, with 8 bases fitting TRBD1. Germline V gene sequence: CDR1 SGHDT, CDR2 YYEEEE. This CDR3 has 15 residues. The ends lost 2 bases at V and 1 base at J; junction bases unmatched: 4. CDR3 region: CASSFPGGSNTEAFF. In nucleotides, the CDR3 is TGTGCCAGCAGCTTCCCAGGGGGCTCGAACACTGAAGCTTTCTTT.

This sequence joins TRBV9 and TRBJ2-1, with D possibly TRBD2 on 6 matching bases. Germline V gene lookup returns CDR1 SGDLS and CDR2 YYNGEE. The CDR3 is 15 residues long. V lost 0 bases to trimming and J lost 3 bases, with 10 bases between them. The CDR3: CASSVVGGGYNEQFF. In DNA form, the CDR3 reads TGTGCCAGCAGCGTAGTTGGGGGAGGCTACAATGAGCAGTTCTTC.

CDR3 in DNA: TGTGCCAGCAGCCGACAGCGGGGGACCGAGCAGTACTTC. Its translation: CASSRQRGTEQYF. The J gene is TRBJ2-7, the V gene TRBV7-2; 8 positions match TRBD2. Trimming at V came to 5 bases and at J to 6 bases, leaving 6 bases not matched to a gene. This CDR3 contains 13 residues. In germline, CDR1 is SGHTA, CDR2 FQGNSA.

There are a few counts of this clone. V is TRBV9 and J is TRBJ1-3; D not resolved. The CDR3 has 17 amino acids. Trimming stripped 4 bases from V and 0 bases from J, with 17 bases between. CDR1 and CDR2 from the germline V gene are SGDLS and YYNGEE. The CDR3 nucleotides read TGTGCCAGCAGCCCTACCGGGAGAGTTTTCTCTGGAAACACCATATATTTT. This encodes CASSPTGRVFSGNTIYF.

The J gene is TRBJ1-5, the V gene TRBV6-2 or TRBV6-3, with D perhaps TRBD1 (6 bases). V lost 6 bases to trimming and J lost 6 bases, with 15 bases between them. Germline V gives CDR1 MNHEY, CDR2 SVGEGT. The CDR3 is made up of 14 amino acids. The CDR3 DNA reads TGTGCCAGCAGCCGGGACACCGGACCTCAGCCCCAGCATTTT. Translated: CASSRDTGPQPQHF.

J is TRBJ1-2 and V is TRBV28; tentative D call: TRBD1 (5 bases). V gave up 5 bases and J gave up 5 bases, with 15 bases separating them. CDR1 MDHEN and CDR2 SYDVKM come from the germline V gene. This CDR3 contains 14 residues. Here the CDR3 reads CASSRQLVVYGYTF. The CDR3, as DNA: TGTGCCAGCAGTCGACAGTTAGTGGTGTATGGCTACACCTTC.

The chain recombines TRBV29-1 with TRBJ1-5; possibly TRBD1 for D (6 bases). V was cut by 4 bases and J by 6 bases, with 16 bases left in between. Germline V lookup: CDR1 SQVTM, CDR2 ANQGSEA. This CDR3 is 14 amino acids long. The CDR3 loop is CSVAFGGAGQPQHF. The CDR3, as DNA: TGCAGCGTTGCTTTTGGGGGGGCGGGTCAGCCCCAGCATTTT.

V gene TRBV24-1 combines with J gene TRBJ2-5; 8 positions agree with TRBD2. Germline V gene lookup returns CDR1 KGHDR and CDR2 SFDVKD. This CDR3 comprises 16 residues. J gave up 2 bases and V 4 bases, and 8 bases lay outside the gene matches. CDR3 DNA sequence: TGTGCCACCAGTGACCACGCACTAGCGGAGCAAGAGACCCAGTACTTC. Its protein product is CATSDHALAEQETQYF.

The chain has TRBV10-3 and TRBJ1-2; 7 positions agree with TRBD1. In germline, CDR1 is ENHRY, CDR2 SYGVKD. The CDR3 totals 14 residues. V was clipped by 2 bases and J by 7 bases; unmatched bases: 7. CDR3 sequence (DNA): TGTGCCATCAGTGAGACAGGGGAGAGAGGTGGCTACACCTTC. Translation gives CAISETGERGGYTF.